A single sample gave rise to the 9 T cell receptor beta chains below, sequenced in a study of T cell repertoires in cytomegalovirus infection. TCRdb re-called the reads through MiXCR, storing one row per CDR3 protein. There are about 700,000 distinct CDR3 sequences in the sample; roughly 30% occur only once, and 15% to 20% lies in the top ten. Antigen specificity for these receptors is unknown. The sequencing used cultured PBMCs, collected from culture after CMV antigen stimulation. The receptors here all came from a human donor in good health (CMV status not recorded). Some clones in this sample may be carry-over from other donors' samples.

This rearrangement joins TRBV7-2 to TRBJ2-7; D remains ambiguous. This CDR3 spans 13 amino acids. V shed 1 base and J shed 5 bases, with 9 bases lying between them. Germline V gene lookup returns CDR1 SGHTA and CDR2 FQGNSA. The CDR3 region is CASSLVGFDEQYF. As DNA, the CDR3 is TGTGCCAGCAGCTTAGTAGGGTTCGACGAGCAGTACTTC. The full variable domain, its missing parts supplied by reference TRBV7-2 and TRBJ2-7, is GAGVSQSPSNKVTEKGKDVELRCDPISGHTALYWYRQSLGQGLEFLIYFQGNSAPDKSGLPSDRFSAERTGGSVSTLTIQRTQQEDSAVYLCASSLVGFDEQYFGPGTRLTVT.

Turning to this clonotype: It may be a read error: a sequence one base away is much more abundant. This chain joins TRBV5-5 and TRBJ2-3; 7 nucleotides align to TRBD1. Germline loops: CDR1 SGHKS, CDR2 YYEKEE (reference sequence). V shed 0 bases and J 3 bases; nucleotides not matched to a gene: 4. CDR3 length: 15 residues. Here the CDR3 DNA reads TGTGCCAGCAGCTTGGAGGGGGCCGGGACAGATACGCAGTATTTT. Its translation: CASSLEGAGTDTQYF.

CDR3 sequence reads: CASSARGAGPYNEQFF. Here the CDR3 DNA reads TGTGCCAGCAGCGCCCGGGGAGCGGGACCCTACAATGAGCAGTTCTTC. V and J are TRBV9 and TRBJ2-1, with 7 bases lining up with TRBD2. Germline V gene sequence: CDR1 SGDLS, CDR2 YYNGEE. V lost 3 bases to trimming and J lost 2 bases; unmatched junction nucleotides: 8. The CDR3 runs to 16 residues.

The J gene is TRBJ1-1, the V gene TRBV12-3 or TRBV12-4; tentatively, D is TRBD1 (6 bases). V was pared by 5 bases and J by 0 bases, with 10 bases between. The CDR3 consists of 14 residues. CDR3 amino acids: CASSEDSMNTEAFF. The CDR3 DNA reads TGTGCCAGCAGTGAGGACAGCATGAACACTGAAGCTTTCTTT.

This clonotype was counted a few times. This chain connects TRBV6-6 to TRBJ1-1; possible D gene TRBD1, 5 bases. Germline CDR1 MNHNY, CDR2 SVGAGI (reference sequence). The length of the CDR3 is 17 residues. The V gene lost 0 bases and the J gene lost 0 bases, with 14 bases spanning the gap. The CDR3 sequence: CASSYSNLRTMNTEAFF. CDR3 coding DNA: TGTGCCAGCAGTTACTCCAACCTGCGGACAATGAACACTGAAGCTTTCTTT.

This chain connects TRBV7-2 to TRBJ1-1, with a tentative D call TRBD1 (6 bases). This CDR3 has 15 amino acids. Per the germline V gene, CDR1 is SGHTA and CDR2 is FQGNSA. Trimming stripped 5 bases from V and 5 bases from J, with 18 bases between. CDR3 loop: CASSTSMGASTEAFF. In DNA, the CDR3 is TGTGCCAGCAGCACTAGCATGGGGGCTTCTACTGAAGCTTTCTTT.

The chain couples TRBV20-1 to TRBJ1-6; D uncertain. CDR3 length: 13 residues. Germline V lookup: CDR1 DFQATT, CDR2 SNEGSKA (reference sequence). Trimming took off 2 bases at V and 7 bases at J, with 9 bases between the two ends. The CDR3 is CSARTNTNSPLHF. CDR3 bases: TGCAGTGCTAGAACTAACACCAATTCACCCCTCCACTTT.

This clonotype has a handful of counts. The V call is TRBV7-6, the J call TRBJ2-2; no reliable D call. The length of the CDR3 is 13 residues. Trimming pared 2 bases from V and 6 bases from J, leaving 7 bases between. Germline V gene sequence: CDR1 SGHVS, CDR2 FNYEAQ. This chain's CDR3 is CASSLKVAGELFF. For the CDR3, the DNA is TGTGCCAGCAGCTTAAAGGTTGCCGGGGAGCTGTTTTTT.

In this sample, this clonotype turned up a few times. The rearrangement joins TRBV6-6 to TRBJ2-7; TRBD2 matches at 10 bases. Germline CDR1 and CDR2: MNHNY and SVGAGI (reference sequence). CDR3 length equals 15 residues. The junction had 3 bases not matched to a gene; V was cut back by 4 bases and J by 0 bases. CDR3: CASSFLAGDSYEQYF. The CDR3 nucleotides are TGTGCCAGCAGTTTCCTAGCGGGAGACTCCTACGAGCAGTACTTC.